This T cell receptor beta chain was captured in a study of blood T cell repertoires in COVID-19 (dated by TCRdb to the early 2020s). Background on the whole study: Samples covering the acute and convalescent phases of COVID-19 were provided by collaborators in the United States, Italy and Spain. The material from the prospective study consisted of cDNA or gDNA derived from T cells, B-cell-depleted T cells, or PBMCs. Deeply sampled blood TCRbeta repertoires from subjects exposed to, actively infected with, or recovered from COVID-19 were included in the dataset. The repertoires were made available in a free public database intended to serve as a resource for research on the immune response to SARS-CoV-2. Samples came from the ongoing ImmuneRACE study (first 160 participants) plus 1,254 subjects from 6 global collaborators. Sample metadata almost always included a de-identified subject ID, COVID-19 status, age in years and sex. Where available, HLA class I and class II types were taken from metadata supplied by the sample provider and were not determined by assay-based typing.

TCRbeta CDR3 regions were amplified from genomic DNA using the immunoSEQ Assay, a bias-controlled multiplex PCR. For the original study's pipeline: Nucleated cell counts per sample were estimated from amplification of reference gene primers within the assay. To quantify the absolute abundance of each unique TCRbeta CDR3 rearrangement, sequence reads were collapsed and filtered. For each sample, productive Simpson clonality was calculated as the square root of Simpson's diversity index across productive rearrangements. TCRdb carries this immuneACCESS record with in-frame sequences only. Its versions omit some clonotypes, under half of them owing to an unresolved V gene in the studies checked, with the rest unexplained. For V, J and clone size, that table is used; D and trimming come from the DNA. This sample gives about 110,000 clones in total; 85% to 90% of them show up just once. Around 1.2% of the sample comes from the top ten.

Including the terminal cysteine and phenylalanine, the CDR3 comprises 15 residues. Of the read, only the CDR3 DNA is kept; its 45 bases are in frame from base 1. According to the germline V gene (reference sequence), CDR1 reads LNHDA and CDR2 reads SQIVND. Relative to germline, V is 3 bases shorter and J is 3 bases shorter, with 14 bases between their ends. Whole blood was collected in K2EDTA tubes by collaborating institutions according to the institutions' own protocols. For TCRbeta analysis, collaborators shipped samples as frozen whole blood, isolated PBMCs, or DNA extracted from either of those sample types. About this clone itself: Its antigen target is currently unknown. No much larger clone is present one base from it, and per-base qualities are unavailable.

Overall results and qualifications from the work: How much clinical and demographic metadata was included differed by source and by participant, and the metadata was provided uncurated.

The chain employs TRBV19 and TRBJ1-1, with a weak D call of TRBD1 (5 bases match). This clonotype originated in a human donor in a cohort sampled during active COVID-19. The sequenced material came from peripheral blood. The sequenced DNA is TGTGCCAGTAGTATTTCGGACACTTTGTACACTGAAGCTTTCTTT. Protein translation: CASSISDTLYTEAFF.